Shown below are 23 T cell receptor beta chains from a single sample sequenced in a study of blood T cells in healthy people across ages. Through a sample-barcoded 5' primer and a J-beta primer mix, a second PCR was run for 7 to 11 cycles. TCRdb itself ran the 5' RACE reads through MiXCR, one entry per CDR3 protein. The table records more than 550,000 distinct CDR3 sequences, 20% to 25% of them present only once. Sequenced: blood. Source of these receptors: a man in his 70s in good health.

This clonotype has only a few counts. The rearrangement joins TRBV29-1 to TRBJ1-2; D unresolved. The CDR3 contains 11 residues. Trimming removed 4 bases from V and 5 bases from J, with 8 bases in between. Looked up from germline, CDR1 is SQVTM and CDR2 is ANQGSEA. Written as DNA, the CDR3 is TGCAGCGTTGCAGCCGGATATGGCTACACCTTC. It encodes CSVAAGYGYTF. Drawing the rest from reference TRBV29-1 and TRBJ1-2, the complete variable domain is SAVISQKPSRDICQRGTSLTIQCQVDSQVTMMFWYRQQPGQSLTLIATANQGSEATYESGFVIDKFPISRPNLTFSTLTVSNMSPEDSSIYLCSVAAGYGYTFGSGTRLTVV.

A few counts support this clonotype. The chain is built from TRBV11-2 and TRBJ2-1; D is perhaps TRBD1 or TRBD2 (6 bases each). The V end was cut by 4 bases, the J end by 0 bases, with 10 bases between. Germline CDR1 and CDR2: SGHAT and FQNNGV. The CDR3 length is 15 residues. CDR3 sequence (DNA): TGTGCCAGCAGCTGGAGGGGGTTCTCCTACAATGAGCAGTTCTTC. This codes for CASSWRGFSYNEQFF. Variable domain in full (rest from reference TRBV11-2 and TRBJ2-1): EAGVAQSPRYKIIEKRQSVAFWCNPISGHATLYWYQQILGQGPKLLIQFQNNGVVDDSQLPKDRFSAERLKGVDSTLKIQPAKLEDSAVYLCASSWRGFSYNEQFFGPGTRLTVL.

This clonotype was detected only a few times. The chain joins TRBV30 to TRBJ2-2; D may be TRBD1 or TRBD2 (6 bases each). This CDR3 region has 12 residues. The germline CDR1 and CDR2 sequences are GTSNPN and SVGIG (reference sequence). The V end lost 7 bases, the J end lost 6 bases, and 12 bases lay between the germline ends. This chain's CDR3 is CASTGASGELFF. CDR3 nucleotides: TGTGCCTCAACGGGGGCCTCCGGGGAGCTGTTTTTT.

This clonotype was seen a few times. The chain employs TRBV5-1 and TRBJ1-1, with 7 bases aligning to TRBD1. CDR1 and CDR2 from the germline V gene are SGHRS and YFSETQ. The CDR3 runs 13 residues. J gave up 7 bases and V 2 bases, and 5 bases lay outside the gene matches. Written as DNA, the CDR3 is TGCGCCAGCAGCTTACCGACAGGGCATGAAGCTTTCTTT. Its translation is CASSLPTGHEAFF.

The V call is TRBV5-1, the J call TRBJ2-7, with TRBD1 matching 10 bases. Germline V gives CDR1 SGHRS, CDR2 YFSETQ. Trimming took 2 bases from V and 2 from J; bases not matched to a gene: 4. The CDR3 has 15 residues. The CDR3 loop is CASSFGTGVPYEQYF. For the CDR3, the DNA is TGCGCCAGCAGCTTCGGGACAGGGGTTCCCTACGAGCAGTACTTC. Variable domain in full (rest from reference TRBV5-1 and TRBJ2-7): KAGVTQTPRYLIKTRGQQVTLSCSPISGHRSVSWYQQTPGQGLQFLFEYFSETQRNKGNFPGRFSGRQFSNSRSEMNVSTLELGDSALYLCASSFGTGVPYEQYFGPGTRLTVT.

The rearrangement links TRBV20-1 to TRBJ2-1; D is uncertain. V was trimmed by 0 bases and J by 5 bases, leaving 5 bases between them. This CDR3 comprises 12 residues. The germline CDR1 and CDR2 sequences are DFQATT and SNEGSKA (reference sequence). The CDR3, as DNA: TGCAGTGCTAGAGACGTGAACAATGAGCAGTTCTTC. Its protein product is CSARDVNNEQFF.

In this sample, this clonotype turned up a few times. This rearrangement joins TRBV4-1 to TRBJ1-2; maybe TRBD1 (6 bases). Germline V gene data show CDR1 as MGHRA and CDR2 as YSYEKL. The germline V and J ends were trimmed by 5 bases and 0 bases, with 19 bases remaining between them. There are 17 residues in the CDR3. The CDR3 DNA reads TGCGCCAGCAGCTGGGGGGCCCCGACAGAAGCTAACTATGGCTACACCTTC. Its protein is CASSWGAPTEANYGYTF.

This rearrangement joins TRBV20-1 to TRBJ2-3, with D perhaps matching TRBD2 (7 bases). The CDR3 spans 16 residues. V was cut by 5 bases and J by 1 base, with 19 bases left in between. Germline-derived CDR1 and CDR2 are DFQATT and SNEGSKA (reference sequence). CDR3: CSAFLLRGPRTDTQYF. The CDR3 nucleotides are TGCAGTGCTTTCCTATTGCGGGGGCCCCGCACAGATACGCAGTATTTT.

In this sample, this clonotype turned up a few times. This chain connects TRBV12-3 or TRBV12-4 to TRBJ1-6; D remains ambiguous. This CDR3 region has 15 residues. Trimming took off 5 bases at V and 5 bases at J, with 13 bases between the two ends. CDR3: CASSPPGPHNSPLHF. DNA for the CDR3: TGTGCCAGCAGTCCCCCAGGACCGCATAATTCACCCCTCCACTTT.

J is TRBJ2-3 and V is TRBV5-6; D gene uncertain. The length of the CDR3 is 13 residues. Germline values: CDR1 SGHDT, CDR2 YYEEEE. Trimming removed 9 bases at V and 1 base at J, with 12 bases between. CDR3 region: CAISSLGTDTQYF. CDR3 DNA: TGTGCCATCTCCTCTTTAGGCACAGATACGCAGTATTTT. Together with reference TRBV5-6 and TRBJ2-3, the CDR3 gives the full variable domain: DAGVTQSPTHLIKTRGQQVTLRCSPKSGHDTVSWYQQALGQGPQFIFQYYEEEERQRGNFPDRFSGHQFPNYSSELNVNALLLGDSALYLCAISSLGTDTQYFGPGTRLTVL.

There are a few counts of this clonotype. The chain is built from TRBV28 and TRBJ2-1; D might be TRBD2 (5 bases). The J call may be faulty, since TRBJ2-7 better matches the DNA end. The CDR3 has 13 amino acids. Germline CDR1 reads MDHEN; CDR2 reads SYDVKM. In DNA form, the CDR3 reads TGTGCCAGCAGTGGCGGGCAATGGAGCGAGCAGTACTTC. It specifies CASSGGQWSEQYF.

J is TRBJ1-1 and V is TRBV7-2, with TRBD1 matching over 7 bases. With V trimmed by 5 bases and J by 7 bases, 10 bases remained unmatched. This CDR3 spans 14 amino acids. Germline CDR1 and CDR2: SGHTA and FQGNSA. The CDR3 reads CASSPGTDLREAFF. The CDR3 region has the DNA TGTGCCAGCAGCCCCGGGACAGACCTCCGTGAAGCTTTCTTT.

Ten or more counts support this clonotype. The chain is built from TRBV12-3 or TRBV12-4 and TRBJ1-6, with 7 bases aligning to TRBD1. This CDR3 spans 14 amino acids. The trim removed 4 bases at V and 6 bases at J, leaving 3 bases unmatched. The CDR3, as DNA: TGTGCCAGCAGTTGGACAGGACTTAATTCACCCCTCCACTTT. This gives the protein CASSWTGLNSPLHF.

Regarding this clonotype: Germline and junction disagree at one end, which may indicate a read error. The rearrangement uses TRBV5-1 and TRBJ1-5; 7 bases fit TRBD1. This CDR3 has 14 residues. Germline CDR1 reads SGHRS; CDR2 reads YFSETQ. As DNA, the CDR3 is TGTGCCAGCAGTTTAGGGGGCTTCAATCAGCCCCAGCATTTT. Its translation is CASSLGGFNQPQHF.

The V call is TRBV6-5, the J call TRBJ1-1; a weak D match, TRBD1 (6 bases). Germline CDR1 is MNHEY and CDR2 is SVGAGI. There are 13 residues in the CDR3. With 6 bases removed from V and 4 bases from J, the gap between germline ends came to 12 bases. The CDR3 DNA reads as TGTGCCAGCAGACTTCAGGGGACCACTGAAGCTTTCTTT. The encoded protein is CASRLQGTTEAFF.

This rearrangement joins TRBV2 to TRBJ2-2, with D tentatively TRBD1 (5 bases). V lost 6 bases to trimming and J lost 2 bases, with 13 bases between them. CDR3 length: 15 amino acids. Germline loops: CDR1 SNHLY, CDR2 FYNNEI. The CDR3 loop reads CASSVDSSNTGELFF. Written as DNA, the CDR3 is TGTGCCAGCAGCGTAGACAGCTCCAACACCGGGGAGCTGTTTTTT.

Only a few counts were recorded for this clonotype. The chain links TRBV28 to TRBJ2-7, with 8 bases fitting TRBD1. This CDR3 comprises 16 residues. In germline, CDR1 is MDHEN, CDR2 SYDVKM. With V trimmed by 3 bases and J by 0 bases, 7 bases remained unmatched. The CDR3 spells CASSFRTGKSSYEQYF. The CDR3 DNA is TGTGCCAGCAGTTTCCGGACAGGGAAGAGCTCCTACGAGCAGTACTTC.

CDR3 bases: TGTGCCAGCAGTTACTCGACAGGGGGCCTGTCCTACGAGCAGTACTTC. It yields the protein CASSYSTGGLSYEQYF. This chain connects TRBV6-6 to TRBJ2-7; 10 nucleotides align to TRBD1. This CDR3 has 16 residues. Germline CDR1 and CDR2: MNHNY and SVGAGI (reference sequence). The trim removed 0 bases at V and 1 base at J, leaving 3 bases unmatched.

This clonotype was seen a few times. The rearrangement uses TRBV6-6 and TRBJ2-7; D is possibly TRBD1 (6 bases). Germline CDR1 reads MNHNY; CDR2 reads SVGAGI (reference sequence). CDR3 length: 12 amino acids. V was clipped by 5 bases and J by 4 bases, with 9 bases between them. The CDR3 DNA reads TGTGCCAGCAGTCACAGGGAGTACGAGCAGTACTTC. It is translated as CASSHREYEQYF.

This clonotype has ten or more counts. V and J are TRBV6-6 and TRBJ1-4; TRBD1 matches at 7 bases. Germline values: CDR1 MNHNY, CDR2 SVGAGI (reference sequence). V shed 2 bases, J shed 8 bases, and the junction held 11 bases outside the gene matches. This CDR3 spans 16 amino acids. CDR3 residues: CASSYPRQGRGEKLFF. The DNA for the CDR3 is TGTGCCAGCAGTTACCCTAGACAGGGTCGGGGGGAAAAACTGTTTTTT.

In nucleotides, the CDR3 is TGCAGTGCTAGAGTCCTGACAGGGGTGAAAAACACTGAAGCTTTCTTT. This codes for CSARVLTGVKNTEAFF. The gene calls are TRBV20-1 and TRBJ1-1; 8 positions agree with TRBD1. The CDR3 is made up of 16 amino acids. Trimming took 1 base from V and 2 from J; bases not matched to a gene: 9. Germline-derived CDR1 and CDR2 are DFQATT and SNEGSKA (reference sequence).

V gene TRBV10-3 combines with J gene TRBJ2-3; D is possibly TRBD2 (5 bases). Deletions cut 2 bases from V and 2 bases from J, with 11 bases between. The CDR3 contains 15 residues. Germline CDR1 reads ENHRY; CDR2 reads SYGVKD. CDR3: CAISEVRTDTDTQYF. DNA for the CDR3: TGTGCCATCAGTGAGGTTCGGACTGACACAGATACGCAGTATTTT.

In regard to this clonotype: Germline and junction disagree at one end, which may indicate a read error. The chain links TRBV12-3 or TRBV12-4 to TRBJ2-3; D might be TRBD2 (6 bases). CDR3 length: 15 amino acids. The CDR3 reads CASRIGGYGTDTEYF. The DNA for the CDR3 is TGTGCCAGCAGAATCGGGGGATATGGAACAGATACGGAGTATTTT.